Below, 14 T cell receptor beta chains from the same sample are listed, as sequenced in a study of radiotherapy plus CTLA-4 blockade in lung cancer. TCRdb keeps only in-frame clones here, not all; method: immunoSEQ multiplex PCR. The sample lists 62,000 or so clones; around 80% were seen once. Sequencing used peripheral blood, obtained from a patient treated with radiotherapy plus ipilimumab. These receptors originate from a human donor with non-small cell lung cancer who had a complete response to radiotherapy plus ipilimumab.

This sequence joins TRBV11-3 and TRBJ1-2; D is ambiguous. There are 14 residues in the CDR3. CDR1 and CDR2 (germline): SGHNT, YENEEA. V gave up 5 bases and J gave up 0 bases, with 10 bases separating them. CDR3 residues: CASSPSASNYGYTF. In nucleotides, the CDR3 is TGTGCCAGCAGCCCTTCGGCCTCTAACTATGGCTACACCTTC.

This rearrangement joins TRBV5-1 to TRBJ1-1; D remains unclear. From germline, CDR1 is SGHRS and CDR2 YFSETQ. The CDR3 spans 13 residues. Trimming left V 6 bases short and J 3 bases short, with 12 bases between. The DNA of the CDR3 is TGCGCCAGCACCCTCGGGTGGGACACTGAAGCTTTCTTT. Protein sequence: CASTLGWDTEAFF.

V gene TRBV7-9 combines with J gene TRBJ1-4; D not certain. Trimming took off 5 bases at V and 0 bases at J, with 13 bases between the two ends. CDR1 and CDR2 (germline): SEHNR, FQNEAQ (reference sequence). The CDR3 runs to 16 residues. As DNA, the CDR3 is TGTGCCAGCAGCCTCCGGGTAGCCGCAACTAATGAAAAACTGTTTTTT. It encodes CASSLRVAATNEKLFF.

The chain recombines TRBV5-6 with TRBJ1-2, with D possibly TRBD1 on 6 matching bases. This CDR3 contains 14 residues. Trimming removed 0 bases at V and 8 bases at J, with 14 bases between. Germline CDR1 reads SGHDT; CDR2 reads YYEEEE. The CDR3 reads CASSLEQGFRGYTF. CDR3 sequence (DNA): TGTGCCAGCAGCTTGGAACAGGGCTTTCGGGGCTACACCTTC.

The CDR3 nucleotides read TGCGCCAGCAGCCAAGGTGCGATGACTAACTATGGCTACACCTTC. Protein product: CASSQGAMTNYGYTF. This chain joins TRBV4-1 and TRBJ1-2, with unresolved D. V was trimmed by 1 base and J by 0 bases, leaving 9 bases between them. CDR1 is MGHRA and CDR2 is YSYEKL in the germline V gene. The CDR3 is 15 amino acids.

This chain joins TRBV6-5 and TRBJ2-4; D possibly uses TRBD1 or TRBD2 (7 bases each). V was shortened by 8 bases and J by 6 bases, with 17 bases between the two germline ends. Per the germline V gene, CDR1 is MNHEY and CDR2 is SVGAGI. This CDR3 has 14 amino acids. CDR3 bases: TGTGCCAGCCAGGGGGGGGGCTTGGGAAACATTCAGTACTTC. Residues: CASQGGGLGNIQYF.

CDR3 sequence: CASSPPLVQGFSPLHF. DNA for the CDR3: TGTGCCAGCTCACCACCGTTGGTTCAGGGATTCTCACCCCTCCACTTT. The chain carries TRBV18 and TRBJ1-6; perhaps TRBD1 as D (5 bases). Germline lookup yields CDR1 KGHSH and CDR2 LQKENI. This CDR3 has 16 residues. Trimming took 0 bases from V and 10 from J, leaving 16 bases between them.

Only a few counts were recorded for this clone. The chain has TRBV7-2 and TRBJ1-2; 7 bases align to TRBD1. The CDR3 is 13 residues long. The ends lost 3 bases at V and 8 bases at J; junction bases unmatched: 6. The germline V gene has CDR1 SGHTA and CDR2 FQGNSA. CDR3 in DNA: TGTGCCAGCAGCTTTACTCAGGGGGACGGCTACACCTTC. This translates into CASSFTQGDGYTF.

V is TRBV28 and J is TRBJ1-1; no firm D call. The CDR3 covers 18 residues. Germline V gene data show CDR1 as MDHEN and CDR2 as SYDVKM. The V end lost 5 bases, the J end lost 4 bases, and 26 bases lay between the germline ends. The CDR3 bases are TGTGCCAGCAGTCCCGCCTTGGTGACACGCCGGTGGAGCACTGAAGCTTTCTTT. It codes for CASSPALVTRRWSTEAFF.

This clone was found a few times. V is TRBV18 and J is TRBJ2-5; D gene ambiguous. There are 12 residues in the CDR3. The V end lost 2 bases, the J end lost 5 bases, and 6 bases lay between the germline ends. Germline lookup yields CDR1 KGHSH and CDR2 LQKENI. As DNA, the CDR3 is TGTGCCAGCTCACCAAAGGGCGAGACCCAGTACTTC. It translates to CASSPKGETQYF.

V is TRBV5-6 and J is TRBJ1-2; 10 bases are a match to TRBD1. This CDR3 contains 15 residues. J was trimmed by 4 bases and V by 3 bases; bases with no gene match: 6. CDR1 is SGHDT, CDR2 YYEEEE, per germline. CDR3 DNA: TGTGCCAGCAGCTATCCGGGACAGGGGCTCTATGGCTACACCTTC. Its protein product is CASSYPGQGLYGYTF.

V is TRBV14 and J is TRBJ2-5, with 12 positions matching TRBD2. The CDR3 totals 16 residues. Germline CDR1 reads SGHDN; CDR2 reads FVKESK. V lost 4 bases, J lost 1 base, and 4 bases stayed unmatched. CDR3 in amino acids: CASSRRLAGAQETQYF. The DNA of the CDR3 is TGTGCCAGCAGCCGCCGACTAGCGGGAGCCCAAGAGACCCAGTACTTC.

This clone has just a few counts. This rearrangement joins TRBV4-1 to TRBJ2-1; 8 nucleotides line up with TRBD2. CDR1 and CDR2 from the germline V gene are MGHRA and YSYEKL. The CDR3 runs to 15 residues. V was clipped by 0 bases and J by 4 bases; unmatched bases: 2. CDR3 loop: CASSQDGGRYNEQFF. In nucleotides, the CDR3 is TGCGCCAGCAGCCAAGATGGCGGGAGGTACAATGAGCAGTTCTTC.

The rearrangement uses TRBV6-5 and TRBJ1-5; unclear D gene. Per the germline V gene, CDR1 is MNHEY and CDR2 is SVGAGI. V was clipped by 2 bases and J by 1 base, with 9 bases between them. The CDR3 length is 15 residues. The CDR3 is CASSYLRGSNQPQHF. CDR3 nucleotide sequence: TGTGCCAGCAGTTACCTTCGGGGAAGCAATCAGCCCCAGCATTTT.